This T cell receptor beta chain was documented in a study of OX40 agonist ivuxolimab in advanced cancers. The data were produced by immunoSEQ multiplex PCR, yet TCRdb's version contains in-frame clones alone and is incomplete. The table lists about 79,000 clones, 70% to 85% of them singletons. Remarks on this clone: Its antigen is still unknown.

V was trimmed by 6 bases and J by 3 bases, leaving 21 bases between them. CDR3 size: 16 residues. Germline-derived CDR1 and CDR2 are MNHEY and SMNVEV (reference sequence). Study results and caveats: CD4+ T cells averaged fewer expanded clones than CD8+ T cells. At 0.1 to 3.0 mg/kg, CD4+ and CD8+ blood T cells expanded clonally by week 6. Some nonresponders also had low normalized T-cell clonal expansion. Undetermined was the antigen specificity of the expanded peripheral T cells.

The sequence was obtained from an adult with an advanced solid tumor such as melanoma, head and neck, liver or kidney cancer. The sequencing used CD4+ or CD8+ T cells sorted from blood, collected in a trial of the OX40 agonist ivuxolimab. The chain uses TRBV27 and TRBJ2-7; D remains ambiguous. The CDR3 sequence is CASSPFSWLLNYEQYF. For the CDR3, the DNA is TGTGCCAGCAGCCCCTTTAGTTGGCTCCTTAACTACGAGCAGTACTTC.